The next 19 T cell receptor beta chains were all read from a single sample in a study of cytomegalovirus exposure and HLA in healthy donors. Assay used: immunoSEQ multiplex PCR; TCRdb lists only in-frame clones, some missing. Among about 300,000 clones, roughly 88% were seen once, and the ten largest hold about 0.99%. Material: PBMCs. All receptors come from a woman under 30 in good health and CMV-seronegative.

V gene TRBV6-5 combines with J gene TRBJ2-7; D may be TRBD1 (6 bases). V shed 3 bases and J shed 2 bases, with 11 bases lying between them. Germline V lookup: CDR1 MNHEY, CDR2 SVGAGI. CDR3 length: 14 residues. CDR3 residues: CASSYLAGAYEQYF. In DNA, the CDR3 is TGTGCCAGCAGTTATTTGGCAGGGGCCTACGAGCAGTACTTC.

The chain has TRBV28 and TRBJ2-7, with a tentative D call TRBD1 (5 bases). There are 14 residues in the CDR3. Looked up from germline, CDR1 is MDHEN and CDR2 is SYDVKM. Deletions cut 7 bases from V and 7 bases from J, with 20 bases between. As DNA, the CDR3 is TGTGCCAGCACCATGATTAGGGGCCTACGGGAGCAGTACTTC. Its protein is CASTMIRGLREQYF.

This chain uses TRBV5-1 with TRBJ2-7, with TRBD1 matching 7 bases. V was pared by 4 bases and J by 2 bases, with 6 bases of the junction left unmatched. The CDR3 contains 14 residues. Per the germline V gene, CDR1 is SGHRS and CDR2 is YFSETQ. This chain's CDR3 is CASSEGGGPYEQYF. In DNA form, the CDR3 reads TGCGCCAGCAGCGAAGGGGGCGGCCCCTACGAGCAGTACTTC.

CDR3 sequence: CASIVNEAFF. The CDR3 DNA is TGTGCCAGCATAGTAAACGAAGCTTTCTTT. The chain recombines TRBV2 with TRBJ1-1, with no clear D. CDR3 length: 10 residues. V dropped 7 bases and J dropped 8 bases, with 8 bases sitting between them. CDR1 is SNHLY, CDR2 FYNNEI, per germline.

V and J are TRBV5-4 and TRBJ2-7; D perhaps matches TRBD2 (7 bases). V was trimmed by 1 base and J by 6 bases, leaving 17 bases between them. Per germline, CDR1 SGHNT and CDR2 YYREEE (reference sequence). The CDR3 runs to 15 residues. The CDR3 sequence is CASSLTAGALREQYF. The CDR3, as DNA: TGTGCCAGCAGCTTGACGGCGGGGGCCCTCCGCGAGCAGTACTTC.

This chain connects TRBV5-1 to TRBJ2-6; 10 bases match TRBD1. With V trimmed by 0 bases and J by 1 base, 4 bases remained unmatched. Germline V CDR1 and CDR2: SGHRS, YFSETQ. This CDR3 has 18 residues. The CDR3 nucleotides are TGCGCCAGCAGCTTGGATCGGACAGGGGGATCTGGGGCCAACGTCCTGACTTTC. It is translated as CASSLDRTGGSGANVLTF.

The V call is TRBV2, the J call TRBJ2-3; tentative D call: TRBD1 (5 bases). Trimming shortened V by 8 bases and J by 2 bases, and 14 bases separated the two germline ends. The germline CDR1 and CDR2 sequences are SNHLY and FYNNEI. This CDR3 is 14 amino acids long. CDR3 bases: TGTGCCAGCCCTAGGATGACAGCCACAGATACGCAGTATTTT. Protein product: CASPRMTATDTQYF.

The chain couples TRBV5-1 to TRBJ2-7; 8 bases map to TRBD1. This CDR3 region has 16 residues. CDR1 and CDR2 (germline): SGHRS, YFSETQ. V shed 5 bases and J 0 bases; nucleotides not matched to a gene: 10. The CDR3 DNA reads as TGCGCCAGCAGGGCCCTTTTCCAGGGGGCCTCCTACGAGCAGTACTTC. Its protein is CASRALFQGASYEQYF.

The DNA of the CDR3 is TGCGCCAGCAGCCCTAGCGGGACGGGGGAGCTGTTTTTT. Residues: CASSPSGTGELFF. The chain employs TRBV5-1 and TRBJ2-2; 9 nucleotides agree with TRBD2. J was trimmed by 8 bases and V by 4 bases; bases with no gene match: 3. Per the germline V gene, CDR1 is SGHRS and CDR2 is YFSETQ. The CDR3 runs to 13 residues.

V usage is TRBV6-5 and J usage is TRBJ1-2, with 8 bases fitting TRBD1. V dropped 2 bases and J dropped 8; count of bases not matched to a gene: 4. The CDR3 covers 13 residues. The germline V gene has CDR1 MNHEY and CDR2 SVGAGI. The CDR3 loop is CASSYDTGGGYTF. CDR3 nucleotide sequence: TGTGCCAGCAGTTACGACACAGGGGGAGGCTACACCTTC.

V and J are TRBV19 and TRBJ2-7; 8 positions agree with TRBD1. Looked up from germline, CDR1 is LNHDA and CDR2 is SQIVND (reference sequence). The CDR3 covers 14 residues. V was pared by 4 bases and J by 2 bases, with 4 bases of the junction left unmatched. CDR3 region: CASSTDRGAYEQYF. CDR3 DNA: TGTGCCAGTAGTACAGACAGGGGCGCCTACGAGCAGTACTTC. Combining the CDR3 with reference TRBV19 and TRBJ2-7 gives the whole variable domain DGGITQSPKYLFRKEGQNVTLSCEQNLNHDAMYWYRQDPGQGLRLIYYSQIVNDFQKGDIAEGYSVSREKKESFPLTVTSAQKNPTAFYLCASSTDRGAYEQYFGPGTRLTVT.

The rearrangement links TRBV4-3 to TRBJ1-1; D possibly corresponds to TRBD1 (5 bases). CDR1 LGHNA and CDR2 YSLEER come from the germline V gene. V was pared by 3 bases and J by 1 base, with 15 bases between. This CDR3 spans 16 amino acids. In DNA, the CDR3 is TGCGCCAGCAGCCACACCTCGGGGGTGGGGAACACTGAAGCTTTCTTT. Encoded protein: CASSHTSGVGNTEAFF.

The rearrangement links TRBV5-4 to TRBJ1-1, with TRBD1 as a possible D gene (5 bases). CDR1 and CDR2 from the germline V gene are SGHNT and YYREEE (reference sequence). Trimming cost V 0 bases and J 6 bases, with 15 bases left between them. This CDR3 comprises 15 residues. CDR3 coding DNA: TGTGCCAGCAGCTTGGTCCCGGGCAGGGTTTCTGAAGCTTTCTTT. It yields the protein CASSLVPGRVSEAFF.

V and J are TRBV18 and TRBJ1-6; no firm D call. The V end lost 3 bases, the J end lost 3 bases, and 6 bases lay between the germline ends. Germline V gene data show CDR1 as KGHSH and CDR2 as LQKENI. CDR3 length: 14 residues. The CDR3 DNA sequence: TGTGCCAGCTCACCGTTAGACTATAATTCACCCCTCCACTTT. Protein sequence: CASSPLDYNSPLHF.

This chain joins TRBV7-6 and TRBJ2-7, with D perhaps matching TRBD1 or TRBD2 (9 bases each). The CDR3 totals 19 residues. Trimming stripped 1 base from V and 2 bases from J, with 24 bases between. Germline V gene data show CDR1 as SGHVS and CDR2 as FNYEAQ. The CDR3 reads CASSLGPGQGSGGTYEQYF. In DNA, the CDR3 is TGTGCCAGCAGCTTAGGTCCGGGACAGGGTAGCGGGGGAACCTACGAGCAGTACTTC. Filled out from reference TRBV7-6 and TRBJ2-7, the complete variable domain reads GAGVSQSPRYKVTKRGQDVALRCDPISGHVSLYWYRQALGQGPEFLTYFNYEAQQDKSGLPNDRFSAERPEGSISTLTIQRTEQRDSAMYRCASSLGPGQGSGGTYEQYFGPGTRLTVT.

This clone was counted a single time. The chain links TRBV29-1 to TRBJ2-5; TRBD2 might be the D (6 bases). CDR3 length: 14 residues. Trimming stripped 6 bases from V and 3 bases from J, with 17 bases between. The V gene's germline CDR1 is SQVTM and CDR2 ANQGSEA. Here the CDR3 DNA reads TGCAGCGTGAAACCGGGACGGGGGAAAGAGACCCAGTACTTC. It encodes CSVKPGRGKETQYF.

The rearrangement links TRBV28 to TRBJ2-7; 11 bases are shared with TRBD1. The CDR3 is made up of 17 amino acids. V was pared by 5 bases and J by 0 bases, with 9 bases of the junction left unmatched. Germline CDR1 is MDHEN and CDR2 is SYDVKM. The DNA of the CDR3 is TGTGCCAGCAGTCTTTTGGGACAGGGGGTTTTCTCCTACGAGCAGTACTTC. This encodes CASSLLGQGVFSYEQYF.

The genes are TRBV7-9 and TRBJ2-1; 7 bases line up with TRBD1. Germline loops: CDR1 SEHNR, CDR2 FQNEAQ (reference sequence). CDR3 length equals 16 residues. Trimming cost V 5 bases and J 5 bases; bases outside gene matches: 12. CDR3 DNA: TGTGCCAGCAGCCGCCCCCCGGGACAGCGAAACAATGAGCAGTTCTTC. It translates to CASSRPPGQRNNEQFF.

DNA for the CDR3: TGTGCCAGCTCACCAGACCAGGGTCATGGCTACACCTTC. This codes for CASSPDQGHGYTF. This chain connects TRBV18 to TRBJ1-2; perhaps TRBD1 as D (5 bases). Deletions cut 2 bases from V and 6 bases from J, with 10 bases between. CDR3 size: 13 residues. From germline, CDR1 is KGHSH and CDR2 LQKENI.